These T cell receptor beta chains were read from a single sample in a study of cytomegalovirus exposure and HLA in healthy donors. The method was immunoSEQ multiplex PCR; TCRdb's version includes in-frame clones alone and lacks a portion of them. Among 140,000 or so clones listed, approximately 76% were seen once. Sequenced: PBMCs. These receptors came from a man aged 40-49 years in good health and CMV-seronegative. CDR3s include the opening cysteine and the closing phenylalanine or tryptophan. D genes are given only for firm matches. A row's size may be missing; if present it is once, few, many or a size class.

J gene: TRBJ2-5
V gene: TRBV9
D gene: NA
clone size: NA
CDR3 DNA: TGTGCCTCTTGTAGAGGGGGAGCTTACGGGGAGACCCAGTACTTC
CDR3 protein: CASCRGGAYGETQYF

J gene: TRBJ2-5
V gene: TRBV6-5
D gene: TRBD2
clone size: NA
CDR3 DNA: TGTGCCAGCAGAGGAGCGGGGGGAACAGAGACCCAGTACTTC
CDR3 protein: CASRGAGGTETQYF

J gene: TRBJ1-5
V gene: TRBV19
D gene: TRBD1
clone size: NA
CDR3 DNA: TGTGCCAGTAGTGACAGGGGGCCCAATCAGCCCCAGCATTTT
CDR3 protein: CASSDRGPNQPQHF

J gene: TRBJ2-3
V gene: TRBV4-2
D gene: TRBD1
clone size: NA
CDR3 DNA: TGTGCCAGCAGCCAAAACAGGGGGACTAGCACAGATACGCAGTATTTT
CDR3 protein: CASSQNRGTSTDTQYF

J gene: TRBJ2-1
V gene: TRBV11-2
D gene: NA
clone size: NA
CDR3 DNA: TGTGCCAGCAGCTTAGACCGACTTTCGCCCTCCTACAATGAGCAGTTCTTC
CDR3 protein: CASSLDRLSPSYNEQFF

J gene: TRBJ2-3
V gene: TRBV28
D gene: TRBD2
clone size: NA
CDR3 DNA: TGTGCCAGCAGTTTATCCCTAGCGGGTAGCACAGATACGCAGTATTTT
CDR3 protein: CASSLSLAGSTDTQYF

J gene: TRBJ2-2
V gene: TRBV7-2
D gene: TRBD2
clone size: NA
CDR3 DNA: TGTGCCAGCAGCTTAGTTGCGGGGGGGCCCCCCGGGGAGCTGTTTTTT
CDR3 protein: CASSLVAGGPPGELFF

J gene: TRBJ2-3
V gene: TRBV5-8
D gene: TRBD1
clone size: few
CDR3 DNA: TGTGCCAGCAGCTTATGGGACAGTCGCACAGATACGCAGTATTTT
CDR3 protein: CASSLWDSRTDTQYF

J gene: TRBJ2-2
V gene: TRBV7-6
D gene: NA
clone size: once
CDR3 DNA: TGTGCCAGCAGCTTAGCGCCGCAGGGTCCCACCGGGGAGCTGTTTTTT
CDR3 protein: CASSLAPQGPTGELFF

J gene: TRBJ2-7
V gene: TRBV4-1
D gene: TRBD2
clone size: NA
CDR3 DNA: TGCGCCAGCAGCCAAGAGGAGGCGGGAGGCTACGAGCAGTACTTC
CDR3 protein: CASSQEEAGGYEQYF

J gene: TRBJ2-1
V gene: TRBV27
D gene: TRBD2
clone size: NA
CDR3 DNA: TGTGCCAGCAGTTTCCCCGGTACTAGCGGGAGACATGAGCAGTTCTTC
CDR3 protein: CASSFPGTSGRHEQFF

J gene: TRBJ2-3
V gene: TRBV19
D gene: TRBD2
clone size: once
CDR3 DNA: TGTGCCAGTAGTATCTTCGCCCCTCTAGCGGGAGGGGGAGATACGCAGTATTTT
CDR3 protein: CASSIFAPLAGGGDTQYF

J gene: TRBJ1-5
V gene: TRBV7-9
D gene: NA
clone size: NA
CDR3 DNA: TGTGCCAGCAGCTCAAGCGATTTTAGCAATCAGCCCCAGCATTTT
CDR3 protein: CASSSSDFSNQPQHF

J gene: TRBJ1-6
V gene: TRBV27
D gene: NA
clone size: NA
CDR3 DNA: TGTGCCAGCCGAACAGGGTGGGGGTCTTCACCCCTCCACTTT
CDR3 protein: CASRTGWGSSPLHF

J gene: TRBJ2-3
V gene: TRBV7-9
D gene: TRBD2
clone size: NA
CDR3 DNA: TGTGCCAGCAGCTTAGTCCTAGCGGGGGATTATACGCAGTATTTT
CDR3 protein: CASSLVLAGDYTQYF

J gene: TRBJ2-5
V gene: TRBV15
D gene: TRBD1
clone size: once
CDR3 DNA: TGTGCCACCAGTAGGGACAGGGTCCAAGAGACCCAGTACTTC
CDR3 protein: CATSRDRVQETQYF

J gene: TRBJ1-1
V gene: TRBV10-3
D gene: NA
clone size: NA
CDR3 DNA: TGTGCCATCAGCCCGGACAGGAACACTGAAGCTTTCTTT
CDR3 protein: CAISPDRNTEAFF

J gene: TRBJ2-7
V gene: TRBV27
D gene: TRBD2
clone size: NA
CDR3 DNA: TGTGCCAGCACCAGGACTAGCGGGAGTTACGAGCAGTACTTC
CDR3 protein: CASTRTSGSYEQYF

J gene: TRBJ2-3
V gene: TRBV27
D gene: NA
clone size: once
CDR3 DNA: TGTGCCAGCAGTTTTGGCGGGACGGGGAAGGGAGATACGCAGTATTTT
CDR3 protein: CASSFGGTGKGDTQYF

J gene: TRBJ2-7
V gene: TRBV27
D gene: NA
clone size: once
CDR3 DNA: TGTGCCAGCAGTTTAATGACAAGCTCCTACGAGCAGTACTTC
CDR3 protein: CASSLMTSSYEQYF

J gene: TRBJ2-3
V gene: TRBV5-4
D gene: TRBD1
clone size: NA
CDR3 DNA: TGTGCCAGCAGCCCTGAATTAGACAGGGAAGATACGCAGTATTTT
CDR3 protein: CASSPELDREDTQYF

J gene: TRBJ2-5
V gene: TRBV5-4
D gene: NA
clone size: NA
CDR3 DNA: TGTGCCAGCAGCTTGGAGCGGCAGGCCAGAGAGACCCAGTACTTC
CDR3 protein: CASSLERQARETQYF

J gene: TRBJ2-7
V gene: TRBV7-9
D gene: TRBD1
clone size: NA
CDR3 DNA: TGTGCCAGCAGCACGGACAGGGTTGAGCAGTACTTC
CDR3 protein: CASSTDRVEQYF

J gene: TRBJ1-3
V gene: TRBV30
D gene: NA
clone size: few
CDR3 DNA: TGTGCCTGGAGTACGGGGGCTGGAAACACCATATATTTT
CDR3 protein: CAWSTGAGNTIYF

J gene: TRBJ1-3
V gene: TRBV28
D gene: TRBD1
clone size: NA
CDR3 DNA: TGTGCCAGCAGACCACCGGGACAGGGTTACACCATATATTTT
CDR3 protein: CASRPPGQGYTIYF

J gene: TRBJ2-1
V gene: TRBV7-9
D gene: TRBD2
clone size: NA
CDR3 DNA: TGTGCCAGCAGCTTAGCGGGGGGGTACAATGAGCAGTTCTTC
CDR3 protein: CASSLAGGYNEQFF

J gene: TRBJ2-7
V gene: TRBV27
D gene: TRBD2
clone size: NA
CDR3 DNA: TGTGCCACCAAAGGGGAGCGGGAGGGTTACGAGCAGTACTTC
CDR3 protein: CATKGEREGYEQYF

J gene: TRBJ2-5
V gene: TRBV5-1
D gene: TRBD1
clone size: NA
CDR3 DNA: TGCGCCAGCAGCTTGGAACAGGGGGCGCGGGAGACCCAGTACTTC
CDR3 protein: CASSLEQGARETQYF